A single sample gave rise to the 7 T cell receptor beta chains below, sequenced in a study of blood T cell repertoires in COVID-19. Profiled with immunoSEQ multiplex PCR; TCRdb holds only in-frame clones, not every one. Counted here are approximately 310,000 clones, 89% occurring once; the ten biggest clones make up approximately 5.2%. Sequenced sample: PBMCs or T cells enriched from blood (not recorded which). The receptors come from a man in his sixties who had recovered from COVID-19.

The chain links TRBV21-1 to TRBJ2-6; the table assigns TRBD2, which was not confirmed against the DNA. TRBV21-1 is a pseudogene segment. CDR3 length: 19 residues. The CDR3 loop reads CASSKAPALRSGGANVLTF. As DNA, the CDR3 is TGTGCCAGCAGCAAAGCGCCAGCCCTTCGAAGCGGTGGGGCCAACGTCCTGACTTTC.

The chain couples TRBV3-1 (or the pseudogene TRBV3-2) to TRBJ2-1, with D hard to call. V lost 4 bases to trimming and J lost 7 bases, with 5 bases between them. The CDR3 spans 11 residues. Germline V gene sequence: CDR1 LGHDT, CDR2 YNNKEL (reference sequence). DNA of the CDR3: TGTGCCAGCAGCCGGAGAAATGAGCAGTTCTTC. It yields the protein CASSRRNEQFF.

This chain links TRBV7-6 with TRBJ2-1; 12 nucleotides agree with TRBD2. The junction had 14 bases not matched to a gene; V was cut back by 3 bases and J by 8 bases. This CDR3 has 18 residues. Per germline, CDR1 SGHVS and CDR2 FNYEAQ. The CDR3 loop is CASSFDPGLAGRDDEQFF. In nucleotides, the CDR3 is TGTGCCAGCAGCTTCGACCCGGGACTAGCGGGCCGTGACGATGAGCAGTTCTTC.

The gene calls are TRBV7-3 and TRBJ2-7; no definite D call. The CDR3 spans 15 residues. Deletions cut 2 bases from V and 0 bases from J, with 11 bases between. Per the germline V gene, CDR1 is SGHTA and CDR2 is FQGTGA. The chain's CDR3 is CASSLVGGGSYEQYF. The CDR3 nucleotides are TGTGCCAGCAGCTTAGTTGGCGGCGGCTCCTACGAGCAGTACTTC.

The CDR3: CSASDPTGTQPQHF. For the CDR3, the DNA is TGCAGTGCTAGTGACCCGACAGGGACCCAGCCCCAGCATTTT. J is TRBJ1-5 and V is TRBV20-1, with 7 nucleotides matching TRBD1. The CDR3 length is 14 residues. J was trimmed by 7 bases and V by 3 bases; bases with no gene match: 9. Germline V gene sequence: CDR1 DFQATT, CDR2 SNEGSKA (reference sequence).

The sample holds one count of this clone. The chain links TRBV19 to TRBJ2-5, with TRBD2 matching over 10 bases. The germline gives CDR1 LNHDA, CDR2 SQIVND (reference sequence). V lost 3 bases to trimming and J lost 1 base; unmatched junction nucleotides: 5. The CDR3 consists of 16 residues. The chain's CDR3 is CASSIRASGSQETQYF. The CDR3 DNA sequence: TGTGCCAGTAGTATTAGGGCTAGCGGGAGCCAAGAGACCCAGTACTTC. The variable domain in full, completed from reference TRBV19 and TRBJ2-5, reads DGGITQSPKYLFRKEGQNVTLSCEQNLNHDAMYWYRQDPGQGLRLIYYSQIVNDFQKGDIAEGYSVSREKKESFPLTVTSAQKNPTAFYLCASSIRASGSQETQYFGPGTRLLVL.

CDR3: CATSAGYMGYTF. DNA for the CDR3: TGTGCCACCAGCGCCGGGTATATGGGCTACACCTTC. This rearrangement joins TRBV15 to TRBJ1-2, with D hard to call. CDR3 length: 12 residues. Trimming took 5 bases from V and 8 from J, leaving 12 bases between them. The germline V gene has CDR1 LNHNV and CDR2 YYDKDF (reference sequence).